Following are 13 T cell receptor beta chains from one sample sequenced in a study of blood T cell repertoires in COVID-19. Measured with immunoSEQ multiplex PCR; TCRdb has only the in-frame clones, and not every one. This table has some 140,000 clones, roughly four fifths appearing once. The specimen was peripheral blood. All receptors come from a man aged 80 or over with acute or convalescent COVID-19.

CDR3 sequence: CASSSQGAKNTEAFF. CDR3 in DNA: TGTGCCAGCAGTTCCCAGGGGGCGAAAAACACTGAAGCTTTCTTT. This chain uses TRBV6-6 with TRBJ1-1; TRBD1 agrees at 8 bases. The CDR3 runs to 15 residues. The J segment lost 2 bases and the V segment lost 4 bases, leaving 6 bases of the junction unmatched. Germline assignment: CDR1 MNHNY and CDR2 SVGAGI (reference sequence).

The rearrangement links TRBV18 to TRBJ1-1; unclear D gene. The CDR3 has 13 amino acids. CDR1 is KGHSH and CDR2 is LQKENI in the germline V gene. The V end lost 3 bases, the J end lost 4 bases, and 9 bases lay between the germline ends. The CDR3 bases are TGTGCCAGCTCACCCCTCAGTTCCACTGAAGCTTTCTTT. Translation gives CASSPLSSTEAFF.

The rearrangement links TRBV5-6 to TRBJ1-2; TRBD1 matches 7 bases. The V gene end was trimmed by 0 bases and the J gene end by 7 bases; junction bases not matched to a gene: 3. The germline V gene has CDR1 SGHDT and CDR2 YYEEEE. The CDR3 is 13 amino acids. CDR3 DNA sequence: TGTGCCAGCAGCTTGGGACAGGGAAGTGGCTACACCTTC. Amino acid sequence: CASSLGQGSGYTF. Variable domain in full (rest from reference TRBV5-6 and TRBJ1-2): DAGVTQSPTHLIKTRGQQVTLRCSPKSGHDTVSWYQQALGQGPQFIFQYYEEEERQRGNFPDRFSGHQFPNYSSELNVNALLLGDSALYLCASSLGQGSGYTFGSGTRLTVV.

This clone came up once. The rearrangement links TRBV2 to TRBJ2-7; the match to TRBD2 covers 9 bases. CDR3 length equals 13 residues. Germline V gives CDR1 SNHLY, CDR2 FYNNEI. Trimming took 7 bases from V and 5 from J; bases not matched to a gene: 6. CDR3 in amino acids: CASNLAGSDEQYF. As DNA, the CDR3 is TGTGCCAGCAATCTAGCGGGGTCGGACGAGCAGTACTTC.

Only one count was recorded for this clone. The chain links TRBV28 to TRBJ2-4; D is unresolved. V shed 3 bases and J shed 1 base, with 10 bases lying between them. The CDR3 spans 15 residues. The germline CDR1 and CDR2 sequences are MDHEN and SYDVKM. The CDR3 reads CASSLAVAAKNIQYF. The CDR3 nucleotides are TGTGCCAGCAGTTTGGCGGTTGCGGCCAAAAACATTCAGTACTTC.

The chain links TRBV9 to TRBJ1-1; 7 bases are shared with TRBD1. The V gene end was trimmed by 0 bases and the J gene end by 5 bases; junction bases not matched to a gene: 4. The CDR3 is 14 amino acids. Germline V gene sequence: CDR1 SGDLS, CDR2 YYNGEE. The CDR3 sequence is CASSVAGTATEAFF. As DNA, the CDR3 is TGTGCCAGCAGCGTAGCGGGGACAGCGACTGAAGCTTTCTTT.

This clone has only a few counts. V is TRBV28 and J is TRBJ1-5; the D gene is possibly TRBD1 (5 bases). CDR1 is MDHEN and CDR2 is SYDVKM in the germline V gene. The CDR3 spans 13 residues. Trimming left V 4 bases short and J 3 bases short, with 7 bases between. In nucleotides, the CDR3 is TGTGCCAGCAGTTCACAGGACAATCAGCCCCAGCATTTT. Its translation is CASSSQDNQPQHF.

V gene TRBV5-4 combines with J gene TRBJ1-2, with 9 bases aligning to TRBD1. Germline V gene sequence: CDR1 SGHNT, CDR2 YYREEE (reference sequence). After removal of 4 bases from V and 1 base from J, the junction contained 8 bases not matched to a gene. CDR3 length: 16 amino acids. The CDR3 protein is CASSDSGTGLNYGYTF. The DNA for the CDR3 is TGTGCCAGCAGCGACTCCGGGACAGGGCTTAACTATGGCTACACCTTC.

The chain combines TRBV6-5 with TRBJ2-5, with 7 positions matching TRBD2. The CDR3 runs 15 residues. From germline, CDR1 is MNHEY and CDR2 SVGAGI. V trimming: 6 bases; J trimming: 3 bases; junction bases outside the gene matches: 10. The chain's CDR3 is CASSAMGLAEETQYF. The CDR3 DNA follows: TGTGCCAGCAGCGCCATGGGGCTAGCGGAAGAGACCCAGTACTTC.

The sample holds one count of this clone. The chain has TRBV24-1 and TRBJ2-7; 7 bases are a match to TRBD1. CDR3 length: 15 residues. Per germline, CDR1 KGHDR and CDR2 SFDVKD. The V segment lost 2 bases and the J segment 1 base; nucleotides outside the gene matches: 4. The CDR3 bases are TGTGCCACCAGTGATTCCGGGACAGCGTCCTACGAGCAGTACTTC. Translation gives CATSDSGTASYEQYF.

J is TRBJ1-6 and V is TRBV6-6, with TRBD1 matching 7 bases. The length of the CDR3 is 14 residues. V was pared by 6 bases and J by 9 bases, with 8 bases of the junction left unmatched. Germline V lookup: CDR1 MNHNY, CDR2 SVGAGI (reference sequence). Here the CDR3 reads CASRVQGMGSPLHF. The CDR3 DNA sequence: TGTGCCAGCAGAGTACAGGGGATGGGTTCACCCCTCCACTTT.

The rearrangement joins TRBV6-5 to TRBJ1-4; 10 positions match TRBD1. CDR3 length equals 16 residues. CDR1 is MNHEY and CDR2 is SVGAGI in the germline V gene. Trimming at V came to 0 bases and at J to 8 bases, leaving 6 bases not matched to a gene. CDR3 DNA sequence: TGTGCCAGCAGTTACTCCCCGACAGGGGGCGACGAAAAACTGTTTTTT. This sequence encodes CASSYSPTGGDEKLFF.

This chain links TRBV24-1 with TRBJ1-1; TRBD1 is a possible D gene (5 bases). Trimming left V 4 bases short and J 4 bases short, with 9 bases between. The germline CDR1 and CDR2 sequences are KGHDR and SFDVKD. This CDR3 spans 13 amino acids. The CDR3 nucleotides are TGTGCCACCAGTGACGGGGGAGTCACTGAAGCTTTCTTT. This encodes CATSDGGVTEAFF.